This T cell receptor beta chain was found in a study of response to subunit inactivated influenza vaccine. TCRdb recomputed calls from the RT-PCR reads with MiXCR, one row per CDR3 protein. The sample has 150,000 to 200,000 distinct CDR3 sequences; over 9.5% are singletons. J was trimmed by 4 bases and V by 5 bases; bases with no gene match: 5. The CDR3 extends over 14 amino acids. The germline gives CDR1 SGHDN, CDR2 FVKESK. The data were also submitted as part of a second study, on T cells expressing NK-cell markers. As that study records: TCR beta cDNA was made by 5'RACE template switching with UMIs. Sequencing of TCR beta repertoires drew on sorted CD3+CD56+NKG2C+, CD3+CD56+NKG2C- and CD3+CD56-NKG2C+ T cells.

Sample: CD8+ T cells sorted from PBMCs, taken 12 days after vaccination. The receptor comes from a man aged 45-65 years who received an inactivated influenza vaccine. V usage is TRBV14 and J usage is TRBJ1-2; 9 bases line up with TRBD1. The CDR3 DNA reads TGTGCCAGCAGCTCGGGACAGGGAAGCTATGGCTACACCTTC. Translation: CASSSGQGSYGYTF. The full variable domain, in which reference TRBV14 and TRBJ1-2 provide the parts outside the CDR3, is EAGVTQFPSHSVIEKGQTVTLRCDPISGHDNLYWYRRVMGKEIKFLLHFVKESKQDESGMPNNRFLAERTGGTYSTLKVQPAELEDSGVYFCASSSGQGSYGYTFGSGTRLTVV.